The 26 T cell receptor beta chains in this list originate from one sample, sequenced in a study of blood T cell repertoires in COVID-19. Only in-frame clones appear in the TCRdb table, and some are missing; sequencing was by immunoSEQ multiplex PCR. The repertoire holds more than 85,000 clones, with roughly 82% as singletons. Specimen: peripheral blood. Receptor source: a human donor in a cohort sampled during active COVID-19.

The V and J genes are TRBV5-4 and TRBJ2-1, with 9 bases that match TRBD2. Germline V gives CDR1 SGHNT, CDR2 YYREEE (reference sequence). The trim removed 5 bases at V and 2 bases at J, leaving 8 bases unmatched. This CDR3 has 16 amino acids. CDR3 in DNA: TGTGCCAGCAGACCTACCGGGACTAGCCCCTACAATGAGCAGTTCTTC. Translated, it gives CASRPTGTSPYNEQFF.

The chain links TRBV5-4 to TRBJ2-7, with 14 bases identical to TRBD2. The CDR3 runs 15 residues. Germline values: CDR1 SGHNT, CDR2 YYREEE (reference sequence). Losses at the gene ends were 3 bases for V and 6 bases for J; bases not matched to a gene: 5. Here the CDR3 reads CASSSTSGGAVEQYF. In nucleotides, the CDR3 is TGTGCCAGCAGCTCGACTAGCGGGGGGGCCGTCGAGCAGTACTTC.

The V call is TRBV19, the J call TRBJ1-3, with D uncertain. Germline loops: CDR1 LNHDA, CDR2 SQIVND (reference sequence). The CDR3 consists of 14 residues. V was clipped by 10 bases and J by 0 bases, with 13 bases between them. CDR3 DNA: TGTGCCACCCGTGGCCCCCGCTCTGGAAACACCATATATTTT. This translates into CATRGPRSGNTIYF.

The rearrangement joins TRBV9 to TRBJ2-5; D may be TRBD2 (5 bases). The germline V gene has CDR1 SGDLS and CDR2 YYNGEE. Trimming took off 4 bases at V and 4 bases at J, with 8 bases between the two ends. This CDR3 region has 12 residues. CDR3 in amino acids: CASSSGGETQYF. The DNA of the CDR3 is TGTGCCAGCAGCTCTGGAGGAGAGACCCAGTACTTC.

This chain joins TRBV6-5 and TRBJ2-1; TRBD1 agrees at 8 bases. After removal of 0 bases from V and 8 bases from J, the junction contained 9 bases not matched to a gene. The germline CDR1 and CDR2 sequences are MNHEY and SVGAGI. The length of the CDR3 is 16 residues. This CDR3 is CASSYSRGQGADEQFF. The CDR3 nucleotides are TGTGCCAGCAGTTACTCCCGCGGGCAGGGGGCGGATGAGCAGTTCTTC.

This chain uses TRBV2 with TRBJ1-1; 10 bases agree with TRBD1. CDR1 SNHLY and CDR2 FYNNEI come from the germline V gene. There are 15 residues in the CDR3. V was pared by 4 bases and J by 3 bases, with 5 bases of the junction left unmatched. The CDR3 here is CASSGLTGGHTEAFF. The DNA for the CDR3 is TGTGCCAGCAGTGGATTGACAGGGGGCCACACTGAAGCTTTCTTT.

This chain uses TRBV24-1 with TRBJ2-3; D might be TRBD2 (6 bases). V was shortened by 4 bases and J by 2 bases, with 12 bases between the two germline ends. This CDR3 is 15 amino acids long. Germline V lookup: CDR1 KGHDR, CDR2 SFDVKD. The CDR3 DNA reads TGTGCCACCAGTGACTACGGGGGAAACACAGATACGCAGTATTTT. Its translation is CATSDYGGNTDTQYF.

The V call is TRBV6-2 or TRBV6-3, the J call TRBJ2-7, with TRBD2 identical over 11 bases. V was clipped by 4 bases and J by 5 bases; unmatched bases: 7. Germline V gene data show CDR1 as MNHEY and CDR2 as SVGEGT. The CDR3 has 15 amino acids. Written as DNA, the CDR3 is TGTGCCAGCAGTTTCCTTAGCGGGGGGGCCGACGAGCAGTACTTC. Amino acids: CASSFLSGGADEQYF.

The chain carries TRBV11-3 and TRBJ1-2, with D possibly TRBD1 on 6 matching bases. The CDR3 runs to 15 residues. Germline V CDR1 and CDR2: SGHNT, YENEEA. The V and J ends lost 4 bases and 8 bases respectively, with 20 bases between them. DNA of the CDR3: TGTGCCAGCAGCTCCATACCGGAGAAGACAGGCGGCTACACCTTC. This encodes CASSSIPEKTGGYTF.

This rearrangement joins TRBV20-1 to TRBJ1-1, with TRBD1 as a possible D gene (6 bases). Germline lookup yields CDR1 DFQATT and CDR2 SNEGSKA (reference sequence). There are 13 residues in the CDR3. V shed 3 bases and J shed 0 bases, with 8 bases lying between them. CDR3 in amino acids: CSASQGMNTEAFF. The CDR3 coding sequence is TGCAGTGCTAGTCAGGGGATGAACACTGAAGCTTTCTTT.

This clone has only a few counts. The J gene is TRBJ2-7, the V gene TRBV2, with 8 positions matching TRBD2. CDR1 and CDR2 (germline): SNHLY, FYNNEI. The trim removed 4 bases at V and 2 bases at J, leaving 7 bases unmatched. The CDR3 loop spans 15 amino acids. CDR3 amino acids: CASSGLAGTTYEQYF. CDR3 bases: TGTGCCAGCAGTGGGTTAGCGGGGACGACCTACGAGCAGTACTTC.

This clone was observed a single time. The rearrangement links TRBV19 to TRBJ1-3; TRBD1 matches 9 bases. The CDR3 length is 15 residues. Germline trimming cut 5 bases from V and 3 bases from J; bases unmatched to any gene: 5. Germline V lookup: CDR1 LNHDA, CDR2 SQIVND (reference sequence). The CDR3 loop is CASSPDRGGGNTIYF. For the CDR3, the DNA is TGTGCCAGTAGTCCGGACAGGGGAGGTGGAAACACCATATATTTT.

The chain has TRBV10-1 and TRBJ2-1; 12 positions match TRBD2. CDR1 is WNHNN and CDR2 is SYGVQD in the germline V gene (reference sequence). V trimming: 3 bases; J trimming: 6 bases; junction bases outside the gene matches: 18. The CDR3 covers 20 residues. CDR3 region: CASSDLAGGPYPEVINEQFF. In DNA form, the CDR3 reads TGCGCCAGCAGTGATCTAGCGGGGGGGCCATACCCCGAGGTAATCAATGAGCAGTTCTTC.

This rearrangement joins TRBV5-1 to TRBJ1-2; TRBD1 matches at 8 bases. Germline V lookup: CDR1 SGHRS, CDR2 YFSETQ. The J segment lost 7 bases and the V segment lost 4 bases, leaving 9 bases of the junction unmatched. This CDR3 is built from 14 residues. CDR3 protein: CASSPGQGVSGYTF. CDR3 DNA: TGCGCCAGCAGCCCTGGACAGGGTGTTAGTGGCTACACCTTC.

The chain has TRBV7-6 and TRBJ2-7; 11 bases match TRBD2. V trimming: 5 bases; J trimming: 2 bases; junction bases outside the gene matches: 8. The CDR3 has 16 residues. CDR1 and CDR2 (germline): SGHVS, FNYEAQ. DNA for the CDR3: TGTGCCAGCAGCCTCCGCCCGGGACTAGCGGCCTACGAGCAGTACTTC. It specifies CASSLRPGLAAYEQYF.

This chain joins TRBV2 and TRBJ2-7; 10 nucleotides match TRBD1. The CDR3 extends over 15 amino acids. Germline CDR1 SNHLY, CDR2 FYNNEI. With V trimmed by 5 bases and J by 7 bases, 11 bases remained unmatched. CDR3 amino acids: CASSLRDRGRSEQYF. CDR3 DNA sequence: TGTGCCAGCAGTCTTAGGGACAGGGGCCGTTCGGAGCAGTACTTC.

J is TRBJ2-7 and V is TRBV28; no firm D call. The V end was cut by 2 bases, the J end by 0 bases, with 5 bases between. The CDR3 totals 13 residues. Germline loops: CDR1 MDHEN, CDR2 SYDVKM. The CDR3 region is CASSLAVSYEQYF. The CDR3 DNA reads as TGTGCCAGCAGTTTAGCGGTCTCCTACGAGCAGTACTTC.

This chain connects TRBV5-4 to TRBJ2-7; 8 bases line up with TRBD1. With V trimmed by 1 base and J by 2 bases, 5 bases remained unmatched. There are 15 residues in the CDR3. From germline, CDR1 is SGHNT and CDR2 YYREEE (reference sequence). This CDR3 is CASSLPDRVTYEQYF. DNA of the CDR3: TGTGCCAGCAGCTTGCCGGACAGGGTCACCTACGAGCAGTACTTC.

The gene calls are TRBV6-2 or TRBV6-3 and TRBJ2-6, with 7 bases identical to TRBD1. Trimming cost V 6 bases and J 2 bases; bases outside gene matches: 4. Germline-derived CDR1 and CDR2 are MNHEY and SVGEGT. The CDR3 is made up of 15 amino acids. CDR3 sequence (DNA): TGTGCCAGCAGCCGCGACAGGGCTGGGGCCAACGTCCTGACTTTC. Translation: CASSRDRAGANVLTF.

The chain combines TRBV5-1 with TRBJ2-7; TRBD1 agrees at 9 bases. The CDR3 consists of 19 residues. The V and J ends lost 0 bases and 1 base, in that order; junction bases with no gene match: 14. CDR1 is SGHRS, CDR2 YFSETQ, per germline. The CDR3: CASSLGWTGVLSASYEQYF. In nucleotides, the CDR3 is TGCGCCAGCAGCTTGGGTTGGACAGGGGTCCTCTCGGCGTCCTACGAGCAGTACTTC.

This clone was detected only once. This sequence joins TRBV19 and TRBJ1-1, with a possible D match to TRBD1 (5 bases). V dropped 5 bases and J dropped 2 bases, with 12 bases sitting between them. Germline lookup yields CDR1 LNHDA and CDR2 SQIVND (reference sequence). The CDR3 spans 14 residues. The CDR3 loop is CASSRSQGNTEAFF. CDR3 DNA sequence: TGTGCCAGTAGTCGCTCGCAGGGCAACACTGAAGCTTTCTTT.

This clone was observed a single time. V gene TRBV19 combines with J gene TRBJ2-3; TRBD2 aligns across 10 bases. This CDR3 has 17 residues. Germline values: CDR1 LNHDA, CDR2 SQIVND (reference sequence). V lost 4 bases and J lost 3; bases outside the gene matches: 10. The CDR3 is CASSKRASGGVTDTQYF. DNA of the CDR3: TGTGCCAGTAGTAAGCGGGCTAGCGGGGGTGTTACAGATACGCAGTATTTT.

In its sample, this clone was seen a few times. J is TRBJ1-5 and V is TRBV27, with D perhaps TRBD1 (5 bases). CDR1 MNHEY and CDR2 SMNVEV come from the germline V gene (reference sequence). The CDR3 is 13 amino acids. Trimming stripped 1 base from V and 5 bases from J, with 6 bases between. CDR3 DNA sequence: TGTGCCAGCAGTTTATGGGGGGATCAGCCCCAGCATTTT. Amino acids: CASSLWGDQPQHF.

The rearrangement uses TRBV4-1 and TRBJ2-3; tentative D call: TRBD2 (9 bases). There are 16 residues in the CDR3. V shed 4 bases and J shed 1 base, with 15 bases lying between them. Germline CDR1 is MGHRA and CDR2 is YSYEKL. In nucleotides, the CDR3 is TGCGCCAGCAGCCGGACAGGGACTAGCCGCACAGATACGCAGTATTTT. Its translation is CASSRTGTSRTDTQYF.

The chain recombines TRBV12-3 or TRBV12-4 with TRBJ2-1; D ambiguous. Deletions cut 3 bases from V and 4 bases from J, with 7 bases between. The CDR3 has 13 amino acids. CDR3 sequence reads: CASSFQLYNEQFF. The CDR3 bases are TGTGCCAGCAGTTTTCAACTATACAATGAGCAGTTCTTC.

The CDR3: CAWNRQGSIHEQYF. CDR3 bases: TGTGCCTGGAATCGACAGGGTTCTATACACGAGCAGTACTTC. V is TRBV30 and J is TRBJ2-7; TRBD1 agrees at 7 bases. Germline CDR1 is GTSNPN and CDR2 is SVGIG (reference sequence). This CDR3 has 14 amino acids. J lost 5 bases, V lost 4 bases, and 11 bases had no gene match.